This entry describes one T cell receptor (beta chain). The table lists this clonotype with a few counts. Its antigen is currently not known. Within one base of it there is no much larger clone, and no base qualities were kept. This sample is drawn from a study of human T cells and chemical hapten exposure (dated by TCRdb to 2020 to 2022). Regarding the complete study: For sensitization, 2% DPC in acetone was applied to a 2 cm by 2 cm area of upper inner arm skin. Peripheral blood TCR repertoire changes were tracked in vivo in alopecia patients during primary and secondary sensitization to the hapten diphenylcyclopropenone (DPC). Patch testing on the upper back used Finn chambers containing 0.01% DPC, with scoring done after 6 days according to International Contact Dermatitis Research Group standards. About 30 alopecia patients provided blood for TCR sequencing at one to four time points (pre-sensitization, 2, 6 and 24 weeks). Throughout the study period of roughly 24 weeks, patients also received therapeutic DPC doses to the scalp every week. Libraries were pooled for sequencing, and per-sample TCR yields varied mainly because of small differences in library volumes within the pool. Blood samples were taken from patients before sensitization (week 0) and at 2, 6 and about 24 weeks after DPC sensitization. Most of the patients in the cohort were female, and the cohort covered alopecia areata with under or over 50% scalp involvement, alopecia totalis and alopecia universalis. The investigation overall reported the following: Compared with pre-sensitization or healthy control sets, expanded TCRs formed significantly more large CDR3 similarity clusters, which is consistent with antigen-driven responses. Repeated subsampling changed both the strength of the expansion versus patch-test correlation and the threshold at which that correlation became significant. DPC sensitization did not change the number of TCRs with a frequency above 1 in 1000, and there was no evidence of changes in global repertoire structure. A positive correlation was found between the number of PT1 expanded TCRs and patch test score, with significance reached at thresholds 8, 16 and 32 but not 4. All patients had alopecia, a presumed autoimmune disease, so their immune response might differ from that of healthy individuals.

From the cysteine through the phenylalanine, the CDR3 covers 14 amino acids. Solely the CDR3 DNA is kept, with 42 bases framed from the first base. Germline trimming: 6 bases from V, 1 base from J; junction bases outside gene matches: 4. CDR1 and CDR2 were assigned from the germline V gene as MNHEY and SVGAGI. Receptor amplification or capture employed RACE. Reads for this sample came from a NextSeq 500. During library preparation, unique molecular identifiers were attached to individual cDNA molecules so that TCRs could be counted quantitatively and reproducibly. From each blood RNA sample, both TCR alpha and TCR beta chains were sequenced. Processing in the source paper ran as follows. A median of about 89,000 TCRs per sample was observed, with a range of about 20,000 to 690,600. V, J and CDR3 annotation of the TCR reads was carried out using the Decombinator software suite. For PS versus PT1 abundance plots, all samples were subsampled to the same number of TCRs (28,000). Expanded TCRs were defined as absent before sensitization and observed at least eight times at the 2-week time point. TCRdb trimmed public reads at Q25 via fastp, called clones via MiXCR and kept in-frame beta chains. All rows with the same CDR3 protein become a single entry with the most common DNA and genes. The V and J calls here are based on TCRdb, not the publication. The sample profile shows tens of thousands of distinct CDR3 sequences; about an eighth of them were found once. Jointly, the top ten make up 3.5% of the sample.

The sample's time point label, in plain terms: patch test 1, 2 weeks after DPC sensitization. This specimen's treatment or condition label, per the study, means: therapeutic diphenylcyclopropenone sensitization with weekly scalp DPC. Blood at each patch-test visit was drawn before the patch test was applied. Patients were considered eligible if aged 18 to 70, diagnosed with alopecia and deemed suitable for DPC therapy, and patients were excluded if pregnant. Unfractionated whole blood was collected in Tempus Blood RNA tubes, and total RNA was extracted from that blood. Sequencing was performed on whole blood, taken in connection with sensitization to the hapten diphenylcyclopropenone (DPC). This chain joins TRBV6-5 to TRBJ2-5; 8 of the junction bases match TRBD1. This sequence originates from a woman aged 60-75 years with alopecia areata. Some clones in this sample may be carry-over from other donors' samples. The DNA is TGTGCCAGCAGCGTTGGACAGGGCCAAGAGACCCAGTACTTC. This translates into CASSVGQGQETQYF.